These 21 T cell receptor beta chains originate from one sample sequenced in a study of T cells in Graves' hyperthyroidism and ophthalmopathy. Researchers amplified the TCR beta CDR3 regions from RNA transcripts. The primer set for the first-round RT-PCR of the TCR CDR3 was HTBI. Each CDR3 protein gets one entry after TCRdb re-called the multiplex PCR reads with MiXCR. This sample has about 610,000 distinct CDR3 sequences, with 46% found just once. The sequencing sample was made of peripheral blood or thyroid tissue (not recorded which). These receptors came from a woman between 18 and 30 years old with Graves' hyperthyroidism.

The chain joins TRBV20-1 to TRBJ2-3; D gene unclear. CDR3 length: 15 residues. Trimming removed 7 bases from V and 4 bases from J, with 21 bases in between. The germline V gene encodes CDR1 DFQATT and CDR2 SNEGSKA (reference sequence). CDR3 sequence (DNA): TGCAGTGTCGCACCGGGTTCGCCGGGCGCAGATACGCAGTATTTT. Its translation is CSVAPGSPGADTQYF.

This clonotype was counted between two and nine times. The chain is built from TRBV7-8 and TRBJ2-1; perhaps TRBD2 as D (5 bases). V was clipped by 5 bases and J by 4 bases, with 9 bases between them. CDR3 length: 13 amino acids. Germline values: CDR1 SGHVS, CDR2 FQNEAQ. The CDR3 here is CASSPSRYNEQFF. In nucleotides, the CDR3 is TGTGCCAGCAGCCCTAGCAGATACAATGAGCAGTTCTTC.

The CDR3 DNA sequence: TGTGCCATCAGTGTCGCGGGGTTCCAAGAGACCCAGTACTTC. It encodes CAISVAGFQETQYF. This chain connects TRBV10-3 to TRBJ2-5, with a possible D match to TRBD2 (6 bases). V was trimmed by 4 bases and J by 1 base, leaving 10 bases between them. The CDR3 is 14 amino acids. In germline, CDR1 is ENHRY, CDR2 SYGVKD.

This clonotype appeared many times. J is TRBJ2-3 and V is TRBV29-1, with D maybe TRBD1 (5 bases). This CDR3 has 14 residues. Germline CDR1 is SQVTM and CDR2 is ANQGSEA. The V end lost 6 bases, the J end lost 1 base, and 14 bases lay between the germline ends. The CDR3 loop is CSVPRGVGTDTQYF. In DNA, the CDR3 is TGCAGCGTCCCAAGGGGTGTGGGCACAGATACGCAGTATTTT.

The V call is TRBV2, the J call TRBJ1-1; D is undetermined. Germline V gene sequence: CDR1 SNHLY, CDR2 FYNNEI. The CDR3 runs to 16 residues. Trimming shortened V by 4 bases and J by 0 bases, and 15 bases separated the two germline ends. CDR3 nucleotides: TGTGCCAGCAGTGGAGCGCGTGGGGTTTTGAACACTGAAGCTTTCTTT. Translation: CASSGARGVLNTEAFF.

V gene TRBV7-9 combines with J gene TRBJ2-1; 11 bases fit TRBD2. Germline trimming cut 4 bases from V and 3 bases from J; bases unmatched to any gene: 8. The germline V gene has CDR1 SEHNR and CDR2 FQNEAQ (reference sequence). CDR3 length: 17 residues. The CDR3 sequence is CASSSRSGLADYNEQFF. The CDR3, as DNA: TGTGCCAGCAGCTCCAGGTCGGGACTAGCGGACTACAATGAGCAGTTCTTC.

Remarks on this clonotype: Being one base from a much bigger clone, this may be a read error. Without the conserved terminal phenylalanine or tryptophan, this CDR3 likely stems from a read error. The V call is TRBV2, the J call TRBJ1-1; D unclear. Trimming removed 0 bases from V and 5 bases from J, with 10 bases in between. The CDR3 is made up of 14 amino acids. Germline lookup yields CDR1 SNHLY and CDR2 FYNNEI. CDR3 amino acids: CASSEARAGTEAFL. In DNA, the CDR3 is TGTGCCAGCAGTGAAGCGAGGGCCGGGACTGAAGCTTTCCTT.

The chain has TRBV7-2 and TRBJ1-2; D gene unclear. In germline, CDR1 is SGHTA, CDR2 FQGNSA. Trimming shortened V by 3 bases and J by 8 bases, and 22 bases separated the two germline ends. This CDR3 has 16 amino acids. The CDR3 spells CASSLTGPRRNRGYTF. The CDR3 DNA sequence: TGTGCCAGCAGCTTGACCGGGCCCAGAAGGAACCGGGGCTACACCTTC.

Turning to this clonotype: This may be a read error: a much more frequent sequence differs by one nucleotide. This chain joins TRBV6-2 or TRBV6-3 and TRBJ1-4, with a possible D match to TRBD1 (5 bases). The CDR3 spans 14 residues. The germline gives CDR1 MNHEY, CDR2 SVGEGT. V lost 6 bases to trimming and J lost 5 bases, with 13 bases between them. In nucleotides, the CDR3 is TGTGCCAGCAGAGATTCGGGACGGAATGAAAAACTGTTTTTT. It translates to CASRDSGRNEKLFF.

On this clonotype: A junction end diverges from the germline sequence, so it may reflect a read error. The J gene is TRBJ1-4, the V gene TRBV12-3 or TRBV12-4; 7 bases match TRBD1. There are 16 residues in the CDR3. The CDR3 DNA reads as TGTGCCAGCGGAGAACCATCCGCGACAGGGAACGAAAAACCGTTTTTT. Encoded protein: CASGEPSATGNEKPFF.

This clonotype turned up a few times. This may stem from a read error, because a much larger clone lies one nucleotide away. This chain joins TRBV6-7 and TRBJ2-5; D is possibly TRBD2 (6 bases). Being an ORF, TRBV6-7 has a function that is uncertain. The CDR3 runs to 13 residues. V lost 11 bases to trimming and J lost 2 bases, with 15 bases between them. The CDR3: CAGTGVDQETQYF. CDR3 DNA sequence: TGTGCCGGTACGGGGGTGGATCAAGAGACCCAGTACTTC.

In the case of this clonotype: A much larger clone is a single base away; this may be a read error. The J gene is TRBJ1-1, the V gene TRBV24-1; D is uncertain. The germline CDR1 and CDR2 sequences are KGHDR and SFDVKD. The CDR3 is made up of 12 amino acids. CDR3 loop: CAASPLGDVVFF. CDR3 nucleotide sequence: TGTGCCGCCAGTCCCCTCGGCGACGTCGTTTTCTTT.

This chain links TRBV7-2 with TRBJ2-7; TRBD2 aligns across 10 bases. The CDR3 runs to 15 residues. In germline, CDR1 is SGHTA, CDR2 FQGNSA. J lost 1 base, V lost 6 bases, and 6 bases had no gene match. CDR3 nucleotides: TGTGCCAGCAGTTACGGGACTAGCGAATCCTACGAGCAGTACTTC. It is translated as CASSYGTSESYEQYF.

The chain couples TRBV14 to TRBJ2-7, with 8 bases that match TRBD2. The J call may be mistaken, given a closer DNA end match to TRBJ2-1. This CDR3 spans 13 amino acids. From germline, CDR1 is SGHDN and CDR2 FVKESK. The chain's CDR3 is CASSQELADEQFF. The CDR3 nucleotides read TGTGCCAGCAGCCAAGAACTAGCGGATGAGCAGTTCTTC.

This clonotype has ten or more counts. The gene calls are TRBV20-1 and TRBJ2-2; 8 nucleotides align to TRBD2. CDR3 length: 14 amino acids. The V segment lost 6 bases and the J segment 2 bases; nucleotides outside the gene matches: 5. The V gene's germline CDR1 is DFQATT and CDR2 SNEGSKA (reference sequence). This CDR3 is CSAPRTSNTGELFF. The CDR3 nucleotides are TGCAGTGCCCCCCGGACTAGCAACACCGGGGAGCTGTTTTTT.

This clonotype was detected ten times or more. Here the CDR3 reads CSARGQGGTEAFF. CDR3 in DNA: TGCAGTGCACGGGGACAGGGGGGAACTGAAGCTTTCTTT. The rearrangement joins TRBV20-1 to TRBJ1-1; 11 nucleotides align to TRBD1. This CDR3 is 13 amino acids long. Germline V gene sequence: CDR1 DFQATT, CDR2 SNEGSKA (reference sequence). V was pared by 6 bases and J by 5 bases, with 5 bases of the junction left unmatched.

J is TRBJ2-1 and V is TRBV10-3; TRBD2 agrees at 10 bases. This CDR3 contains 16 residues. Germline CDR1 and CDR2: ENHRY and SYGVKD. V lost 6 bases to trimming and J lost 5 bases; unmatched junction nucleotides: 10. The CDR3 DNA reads TGTGCCATCAGGCGCTGGGTAGCGGGAGGTAACAATGAGCAGTTCTTC. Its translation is CAIRRWVAGGNNEQFF.

For the CDR3, the DNA is TGCAGCGTTGCCAGGGTAACCTACGAGCAGTACTTC. Protein: CSVARVTYEQYF. This chain links TRBV29-1 with TRBJ2-7; possibly TRBD1 for D (5 bases). This CDR3 is 12 amino acids long. The germline V gene has CDR1 SQVTM and CDR2 ANQGSEA. Trimming pared 4 bases from V and 2 bases from J, leaving 9 bases between.

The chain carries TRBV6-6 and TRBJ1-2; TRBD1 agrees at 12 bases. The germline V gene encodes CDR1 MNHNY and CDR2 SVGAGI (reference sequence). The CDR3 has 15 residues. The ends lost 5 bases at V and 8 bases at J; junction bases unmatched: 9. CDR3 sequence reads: CASSLAHGTGGGYTF. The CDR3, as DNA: TGTGCCAGCAGTCTAGCCCACGGGACAGGGGGCGGCTACACCTTC.

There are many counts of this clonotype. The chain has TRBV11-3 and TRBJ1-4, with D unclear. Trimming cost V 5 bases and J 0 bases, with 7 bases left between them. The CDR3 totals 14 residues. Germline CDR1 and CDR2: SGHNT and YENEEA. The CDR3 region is CASSALATNEKLFF. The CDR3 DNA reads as TGTGCCAGCAGCGCCTTGGCAACTAATGAAAAACTGTTTTTT.

CDR3 coding DNA: TGTGCCAGCAGCTTAACCGGGACAGAAAAACTGTTTTTT. It codes for CASSLTGTEKLFF. The rearrangement joins TRBV11-3 to TRBJ1-4, with D perhaps TRBD1 (6 bases). This CDR3 has 13 amino acids. Germline CDR1 is SGHNT and CDR2 is YENEEA. V was pared by 2 bases and J by 8 bases, with 9 bases between.